A selection of T cell receptor beta chains follows, all from one sample in a study of PD-L1 blockade in urothelial cancer. Here immunoSEQ multiplex PCR was the method, and the copy in TCRdb shows in-frame clones only, minus some. The sample lists fewer than 30,000 clones; about four fifths were seen once. Material: PBMCs, obtained around atezolizumab (anti-PD-L1) treatment. The receptor set was obtained from a man between 70 and 80 years old with urothelial cancer. CDR3s include the opening cysteine and the closing phenylalanine or tryptophan. A D gene is named only where the DNA matches it firmly. Part of the rows lack a size; the others show once, few, many or a class for expanded clones.

V: TRBV7-9
D: NA
J: TRBJ2-7
size: NA
CDR3: CASSPSEWGASSYEQYF
DNA: TGTGCCAGCAGCCCCTCCGAGTGGGGCGCGAGCTCCTACGAGCAGTACTTC

V: TRBV11-2
D: TRBD2
J: TRBJ2-5
size: NA
CDR3: CASQGSGNGAQYF
DNA: TGTGCCAGCCAGGGTAGCGGGAACGGGGCCCAGTACTTC

V: TRBV7-2
D: NA
J: TRBJ1-5
size: NA
CDR3: CASSLVEGPSPQHF
DNA: TGTGCCAGCAGCTTAGTGGAGGGGCCGAGTCCCCAGCATTTT

V: TRBV6-5
D: TRBD2
J: TRBJ2-2
size: NA
CDR3: CASSRTSGNGELFF
DNA: TGTGCCAGCAGCAGGACTAGCGGAAACGGGGAGCTGTTTTTT

V: TRBV30
D: NA
J: TRBJ2-5
size: NA
CDR3: CAWSVNSIETQYF
DNA: TGTGCCTGGAGTGTAAATAGCATAGAGACCCAGTACTTC

V: TRBV28
D: NA
J: TRBJ2-6
size: NA
CDR3: CASTFYSGANVLTF
DNA: TGTGCCAGCACCTTTTACTCTGGGGCCAACGTCCTGACTTTC

V: TRBV18
D: TRBD2
J: TRBJ2-1
size: NA
CDR3: CASSPLTSGRAGNEQFF
DNA: TGTGCCAGCTCACCCCTGACTAGCGGGAGGGCCGGGAATGAGCAGTTCTTC

V: TRBV1
D: NA
J: TRBJ2-7
size: NA
CDR3: CTSSQERGDQYF
DNA: TGCACCAGCAGCCAAGAACGTGGAGATCAGTACTTC

V: TRBV28
D: NA
J: TRBJ2-3
size: NA
CDR3: CASGGSGKDTQYF
DNA: TGTGCCAGCGGAGGCTCCGGGAAAGATACGCAGTATTTT

V: TRBV30
D: NA
J: TRBJ2-2
size: NA
CDR3: CALGRGTGELFF
DNA: TGTGCCTTAGGGAGAGGGACCGGGGAGCTGTTTTTT

V: TRBV7-2
D: NA
J: TRBJ2-7
size: NA
CDR3: CASSLGARGYEQYF
DNA: TGTGCCAGCAGCTTAGGGGCGCGGGGCTACGAGCAGTACTTC

V: TRBV5-3
D: TRBD2
J: TRBJ2-1
size: few
CDR3: CARSLAGDSYNEQFF
DNA: TGTGCCAGAAGCTTAGCGGGAGACTCCTACAATGAGCAGTTCTTC

V: TRBV10-2
D: TRBD2
J: TRBJ2-7
size: NA
CDR3: CASRPRTSGRRFRNEQYF
DNA: TGCGCCAGCAGGCCCCGGACTAGCGGGAGAAGGTTTCGGAACGAGCAGTACTTC

V: TRBV5-1
D: NA
J: TRBJ1-2
size: NA
CDR3: CASSPGDRELYGYTF
DNA: TGCGCCAGCAGCCCGGGGGACCGAGAACTCTATGGCTACACCTTC

V: TRBV9
D: TRBD1
J: TRBJ1-3
size: NA
CDR3: CASSVGTGESDTIYF
DNA: TGTGCCAGCAGCGTCGGGACAGGGGAGTCGGACACCATATATTTT

V: TRBV2
D: NA
J: TRBJ2-5
size: once
CDR3: CASTGEVSKTQYF
DNA: TGTGCCAGCACCGGCGAGGTTTCAAAGACCCAGTACTTC

V: TRBV2
D: NA
J: TRBJ2-3
size: once
CDR3: CASRGLGDTQYF
DNA: TGTGCCAGCAGGGGGCTGGGGGATACGCAGTATTTT

V: TRBV5-1
D: NA
J: TRBJ2-3
size: NA
CDR3: CASSFGTGLRTDTQYF
DNA: TGCGCCAGCAGCTTCGGTACAGGACTACGCACAGATACGCAGTATTTT

V: TRBV27
D: NA
J: TRBJ2-1
size: NA
CDR3: CASRAFEAYNEQFF
DNA: TGTGCCAGCAGAGCGTTCGAGGCGTACAATGAGCAGTTCTTC

V: TRBV6-1
D: NA
J: TRBJ1-4
size: NA
CDR3: CATTGRAANEKLFF
DNA: TGTGCCACGACCGGCAGGGCGGCTAATGAAAAACTGTTTTTT

V: TRBV7-9
D: TRBD2
J: TRBJ2-7
size: NA
CDR3: CASSFVSGTPGNEQYF
DNA: TGTGCCAGCAGCTTTGTCAGCGGGACCCCGGGAAACGAGCAGTACTTC

V: TRBV5-1
D: TRBD2
J: TRBJ2-2
size: NA
CDR3: CASSGTSGSGGELFF
DNA: TGCGCCAGCAGCGGGACTAGCGGTTCGGGGGGGGAGCTGTTTTTT

V: TRBV27
D: TRBD2
J: TRBJ2-7
size: once
CDR3: CASRRAGVSHEQYF
DNA: TGTGCCAGCAGGCGAGCGGGAGTATCCCACGAGCAGTACTTC

V: TRBV6-1
D: NA
J: TRBJ2-5
size: NA
CDR3: CASSEMGGPKETQYF
DNA: TGTGCCAGCAGTGAAATGGGCGGGCCAAAAGAGACCCAGTACTTC

V: TRBV7-9
D: NA
J: TRBJ1-4
size: NA
CDR3: CASSLVGATNEKLFF
DNA: TGTGCCAGCAGCTTAGTTGGAGCAACTAATGAAAAACTGTTTTTT

V: TRBV6-6
D: NA
J: TRBJ1-1
size: few
CDR3: CASSYGYRDTEAFF
DNA: TGTGCCAGCAGTTACGGGTACAGGGACACTGAAGCTTTCTTT

V: TRBV5-1
D: NA
J: TRBJ2-1
size: NA
CDR3: CASSLNQGPGNEQFF
DNA: TGCGCCAGCAGCTTGAATCAGGGTCCGGGCAATGAGCAGTTCTTC

V: TRBV9
D: TRBD1
J: TRBJ2-1
size: NA
CDR3: CASSVVVGDSEQFF
DNA: TGTGCCAGCAGCGTAGTCGTAGGGGACAGCGAGCAGTTCTTC

V: TRBV2
D: NA
J: TRBJ2-7
size: NA
CDR3: CASSEERDSYEQYF
DNA: TGTGCCAGCAGTGAGGAGCGAGACTCCTACGAGCAGTACTTC

V: TRBV15
D: TRBD2
J: TRBJ2-3
size: NA
CDR3: CATSRDSGSSDTQYF
DNA: TGTGCCACCAGCAGAGATAGCGGGAGTTCAGATACGCAGTATTTT

V: TRBV11-3
D: NA
J: TRBJ2-2
size: NA
CDR3: CASSLGASTGELFF
DNA: TGTGCCAGCAGCCTAGGGGCGTCCACCGGGGAGCTGTTTTTT

V: TRBV5-1
D: TRBD2
J: TRBJ2-3
size: NA
CDR3: CASSSILSGSADTQYF
DNA: TGCGCCAGCAGCTCGATACTAAGCGGGAGTGCAGATACGCAGTATTTT

V: TRBV14
D: TRBD2
J: TRBJ2-5
size: NA
CDR3: CASSQGVFAGVETQYF
DNA: TGTGCCAGCAGCCAAGGGGTCTTCGCGGGAGTGGAGACCCAGTACTTC

V: TRBV5-1
D: NA
J: TRBJ1-2
size: NA
CDR3: CASSLEVGQGRGGYTF
DNA: TGCGCCAGCAGCTTGGAGGTTGGGCAGGGGCGAGGTGGCTACACCTTC

V: TRBV5-4
D: NA
J: TRBJ2-3
size: NA
CDR3: CASSLFGSTDTQYF
DNA: TGTGCCAGCAGCTTGTTTGGCAGCACAGATACGCAGTATTTT

V: TRBV28
D: TRBD1
J: TRBJ2-5
size: NA
CDR3: CASSYQTGKGQETQYF
DNA: TGTGCCAGCAGTTATCAGACAGGGAAGGGCCAAGAGACCCAGTACTTC

V: TRBV5-1
D: NA
J: TRBJ1-2
size: NA
CDR3: CASSPLLYGYTF
DNA: TGCGCCAGCAGCCCGCTACTCTATGGCTACACCTTC

V: TRBV19
D: TRBD1
J: TRBJ2-1
size: NA
CDR3: CASSRSGQGIQNEQFF
DNA: TGTGCCAGTAGTCGATCGGGACAGGGGATTCAGAATGAGCAGTTCTTC

V: TRBV4-1
D: TRBD1
J: TRBJ2-6
size: NA
CDR3: CASSQVDRGPGANVLTF
DNA: TGCGCCAGCAGCCAGGTAGACAGGGGGCCTGGGGCCAACGTCCTGACTTTC

V: TRBV6-5
D: NA
J: TRBJ1-3
size: NA
CDR3: CASSSRTVSGNTIYF
DNA: TGTGCCAGCAGTTCTAGGACAGTCTCTGGAAACACCATATATTTT

V: TRBV7-9
D: TRBD2
J: TRBJ2-7
size: NA
CDR3: CASRPLAGAGEQYF
DNA: TGTGCCAGCAGACCATTAGCGGGAGCGGGAGAGCAGTACTTC

V: TRBV19
D: NA
J: TRBJ2-7
size: NA
CDR3: CASSRTASYEQYF
DNA: TGTGCCAGTAGTAGGACAGCTTCCTACGAGCAGTACTTC

V: TRBV28
D: NA
J: TRBJ1-4
size: NA
CDR3: CASSFGSRATNEKLFF
DNA: TGTGCCAGCAGTTTTGGGTCCCGGGCAACTAATGAAAAACTGTTTTTT

V: TRBV5-4
D: NA
J: TRBJ2-1
size: NA
CDR3: CASSSKGGGPYNEQFF
DNA: TGTGCCAGCAGTTCCAAAGGGGGAGGGCCTTACAATGAGCAGTTCTTC

V: TRBV19
D: NA
J: TRBJ2-2
size: NA
CDR3: CASSLSGNTGELFF
DNA: TGTGCCAGTAGCCTTAGCGGAAACACCGGGGAGCTGTTTTTT

V: TRBV30
D: TRBD2
J: TRBJ2-1
size: NA
CDR3: CAWSSGLAYNEQFF
DNA: TGTGCCTGGAGTTCGGGACTAGCCTACAATGAGCAGTTCTTC

V: TRBV10-3
D: NA
J: TRBJ2-5
size: NA
CDR3: CAISEGSAVQETQYF
DNA: TGTGCCATCAGTGAGGGCAGTGCGGTCCAAGAGACCCAGTACTTC

V: TRBV27
D: TRBD1
J: TRBJ1-1
size: NA
CDR3: CASRGGQLNTEAFF
DNA: TGTGCCAGCAGGGGGGGACAGCTGAACACTGAAGCTTTCTTT

V: TRBV7-9
D: TRBD1
J: TRBJ1-4
size: NA
CDR3: CASSFNAGGNEKLFF
DNA: TGTGCCAGCAGCTTTAACGCAGGGGGGAATGAAAAACTGTTTTTT

V: TRBV2
D: TRBD1
J: TRBJ1-2
size: once
CDR3: CASSEARDRGYTF
DNA: TGTGCCAGCAGTGAAGCACGGGACAGGGGCTACACCTTC